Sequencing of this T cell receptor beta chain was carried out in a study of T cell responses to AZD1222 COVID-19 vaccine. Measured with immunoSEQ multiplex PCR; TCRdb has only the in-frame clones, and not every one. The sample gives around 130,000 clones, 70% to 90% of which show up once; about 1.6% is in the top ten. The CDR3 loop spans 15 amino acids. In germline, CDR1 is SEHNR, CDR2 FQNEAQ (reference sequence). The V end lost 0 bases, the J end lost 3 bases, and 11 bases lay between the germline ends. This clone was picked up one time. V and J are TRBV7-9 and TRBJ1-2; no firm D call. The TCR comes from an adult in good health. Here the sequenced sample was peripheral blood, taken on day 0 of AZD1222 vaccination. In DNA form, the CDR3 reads TGTGCCAGCAGCTTAGCGCAGGAATTTGACTATGGCTACACCTTC. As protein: CASSLAQEFDYGYTF.